This entry is about one TCR beta chain. The antigen remains unidentified. This sample was taken from a study of cytomegalovirus exposure and HLA in healthy donors. Study as a whole: From HLA-typed donors, an early data release held around 85 million unique TCRs.

PCR primers comprised 60 Vbeta and 13 Jbeta primers. TCRdb's copy holds only in-frame clones and misses some; the assay was immunoSEQ multiplex PCR. The sample holds about 160,000 clones, approximately 81% seen once. This CDR3 contains 12 residues. The ends were cut back, 7 bases at V and 10 bases at J, with 17 bases in the middle. Germline V CDR1 and CDR2: LNHDA, SQIVND (reference sequence). Findings of the study overall: Later work associated fewer than 20,000 TCR beta sequences with HLA alleles at 0.05 false discovery rate. A missense variant in DCLRE1C was later tied to TCR beta V- and J-gene trimming.

The sequence derives from a man between 18 and 35 years old in good health and CMV-seronegative. The V and J genes are TRBV19 and TRBJ2-7, with D possibly TRBD1 on 6 matching bases. Sequencing was performed on PBMCs. The CDR3 region has the DNA TGTGCCAGTACCGCTCCCCAGGGGCCACAGTACTTC. Its translation is CASTAPQGPQYF.